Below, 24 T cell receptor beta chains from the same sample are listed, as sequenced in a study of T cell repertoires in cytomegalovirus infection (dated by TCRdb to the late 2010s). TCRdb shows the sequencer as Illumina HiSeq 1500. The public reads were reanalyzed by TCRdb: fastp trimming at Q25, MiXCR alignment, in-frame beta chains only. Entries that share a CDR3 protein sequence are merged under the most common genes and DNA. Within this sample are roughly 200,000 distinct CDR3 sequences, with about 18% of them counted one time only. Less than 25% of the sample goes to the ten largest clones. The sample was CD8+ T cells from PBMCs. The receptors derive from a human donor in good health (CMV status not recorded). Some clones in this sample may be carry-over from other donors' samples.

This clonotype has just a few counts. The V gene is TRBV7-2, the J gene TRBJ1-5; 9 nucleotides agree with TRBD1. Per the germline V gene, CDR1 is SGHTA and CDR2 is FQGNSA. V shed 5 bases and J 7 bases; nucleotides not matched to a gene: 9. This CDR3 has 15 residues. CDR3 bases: TGTGCCAGCAGCCAGCAGGACAGGGGACTACAGCCCCAGCATTTT. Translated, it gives CASSQQDRGLQPQHF.

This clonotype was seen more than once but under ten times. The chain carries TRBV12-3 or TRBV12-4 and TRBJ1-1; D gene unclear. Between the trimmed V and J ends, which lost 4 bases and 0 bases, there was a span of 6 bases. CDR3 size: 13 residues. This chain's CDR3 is CASSSSLNTEAFF. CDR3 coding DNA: TGTGCCAGCAGTTCAAGCCTGAACACTGAAGCTTTCTTT.

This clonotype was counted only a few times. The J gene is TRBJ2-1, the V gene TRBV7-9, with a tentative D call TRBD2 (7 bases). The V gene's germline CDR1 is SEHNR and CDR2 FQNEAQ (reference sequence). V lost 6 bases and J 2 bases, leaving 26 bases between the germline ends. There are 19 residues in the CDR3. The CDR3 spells CASSLGRGDEKRAYNEQFF. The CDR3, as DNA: TGTGCCAGCAGTTTGGGGAGGGGGGATGAGAAGCGCGCCTACAATGAGCAGTTCTTC.

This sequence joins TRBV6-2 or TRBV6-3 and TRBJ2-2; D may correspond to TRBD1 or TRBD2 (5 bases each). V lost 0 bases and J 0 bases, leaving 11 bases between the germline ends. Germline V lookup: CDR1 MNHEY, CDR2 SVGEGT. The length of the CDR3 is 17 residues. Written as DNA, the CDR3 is TGTGCCAGCAGTTACTCGAGAGGGGCACCGAACACCGGGGAGCTGTTTTTT. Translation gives CASSYSRGAPNTGELFF.

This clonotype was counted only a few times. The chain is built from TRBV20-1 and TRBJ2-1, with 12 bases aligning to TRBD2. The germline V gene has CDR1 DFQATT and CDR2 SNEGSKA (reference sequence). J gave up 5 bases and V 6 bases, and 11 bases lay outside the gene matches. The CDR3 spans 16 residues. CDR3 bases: TGCAGTGCCCAATCCGGACTAGCGGGGAGCAACAATGAGCAGTTCTTC. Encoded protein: CSAQSGLAGSNNEQFF.

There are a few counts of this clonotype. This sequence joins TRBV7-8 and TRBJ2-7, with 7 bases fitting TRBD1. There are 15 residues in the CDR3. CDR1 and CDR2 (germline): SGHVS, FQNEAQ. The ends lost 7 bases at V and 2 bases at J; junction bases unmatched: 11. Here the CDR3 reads CASTPYGTVTYEQYF. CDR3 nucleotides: TGTGCCAGCACCCCCTACGGGACAGTAACCTACGAGCAGTACTTC.

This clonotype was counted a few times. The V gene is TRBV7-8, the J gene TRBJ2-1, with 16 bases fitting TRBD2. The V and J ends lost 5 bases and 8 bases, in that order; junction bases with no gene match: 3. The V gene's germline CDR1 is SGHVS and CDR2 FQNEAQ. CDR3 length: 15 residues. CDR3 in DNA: TGTGCCAGCAGCCCCGGGACTAGCGGGGGGGATGAGCAGTTCTTC. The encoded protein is CASSPGTSGGDEQFF.

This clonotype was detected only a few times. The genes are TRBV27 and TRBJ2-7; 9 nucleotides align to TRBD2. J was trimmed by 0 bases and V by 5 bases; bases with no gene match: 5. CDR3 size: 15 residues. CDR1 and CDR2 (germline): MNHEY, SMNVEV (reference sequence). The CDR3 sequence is CASSPFSGGSYEQYF. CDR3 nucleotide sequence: TGTGCCAGCAGTCCGTTTAGCGGGGGCTCCTACGAGCAGTACTTC.

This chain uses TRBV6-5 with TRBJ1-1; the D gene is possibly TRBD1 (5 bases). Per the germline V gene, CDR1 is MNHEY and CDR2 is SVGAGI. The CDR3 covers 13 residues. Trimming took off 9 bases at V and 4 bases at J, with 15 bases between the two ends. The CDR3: CASTPRGSTEAFF. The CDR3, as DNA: TGTGCCAGTACGCCCCGGGGGAGCACTGAAGCTTTCTTT.

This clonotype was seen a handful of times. The CDR3 loop reads CASTDTTHRQDEQYF. For the CDR3, the DNA is TGTGCCAGCACCGATACCACCCACAGGCAGGACGAGCAGTACTTC. V gene TRBV7-9 combines with J gene TRBJ2-7; D perhaps matches TRBD1 (5 bases). Per the germline V gene, CDR1 is SEHNR and CDR2 is FQNEAQ (reference sequence). V lost 7 bases and J 5 bases, leaving 21 bases between the germline ends. This CDR3 comprises 15 residues.

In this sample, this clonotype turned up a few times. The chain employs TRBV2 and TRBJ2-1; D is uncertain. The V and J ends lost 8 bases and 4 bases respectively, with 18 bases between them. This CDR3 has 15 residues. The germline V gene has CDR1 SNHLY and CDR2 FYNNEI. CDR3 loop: CASAYLEQKYNEQFF. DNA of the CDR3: TGTGCCAGCGCCTATTTGGAACAGAAGTACAATGAGCAGTTCTTC.

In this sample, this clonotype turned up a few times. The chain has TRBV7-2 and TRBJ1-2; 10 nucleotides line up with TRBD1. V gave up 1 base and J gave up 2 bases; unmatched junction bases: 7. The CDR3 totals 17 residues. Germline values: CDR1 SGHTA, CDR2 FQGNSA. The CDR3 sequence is CASSLGLQTGGNYGYTF. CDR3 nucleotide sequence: TGTGCCAGCAGCTTAGGGTTGCAGACAGGGGGCAACTATGGCTACACCTTC.

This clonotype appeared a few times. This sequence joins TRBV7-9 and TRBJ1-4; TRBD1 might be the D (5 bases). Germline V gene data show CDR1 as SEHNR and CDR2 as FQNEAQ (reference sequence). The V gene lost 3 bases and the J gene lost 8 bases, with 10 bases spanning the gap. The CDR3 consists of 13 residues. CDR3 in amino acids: CASSLTVSEKLFF. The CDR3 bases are TGTGCCAGCAGCTTGACAGTTTCGGAAAAACTGTTTTTT.

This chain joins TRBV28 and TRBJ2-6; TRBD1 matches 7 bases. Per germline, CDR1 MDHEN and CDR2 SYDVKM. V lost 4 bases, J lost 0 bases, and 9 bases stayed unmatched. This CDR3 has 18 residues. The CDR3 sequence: CASSYKTGEISGANVLTF. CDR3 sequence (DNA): TGTGCCAGCAGTTATAAAACAGGGGAAATCTCTGGGGCCAACGTCCTGACTTTC.

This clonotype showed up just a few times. This chain's CDR3 is CASSYRRTGELFF. The CDR3 DNA sequence: TGTGCCAGCAGTTACAGGCGCACCGGGGAGCTGTTTTTT. The gene calls are TRBV6-2 or TRBV6-3 and TRBJ2-2; D is ambiguous. V lost 2 bases, J lost 4 bases, and 5 bases lay in between. Germline V gene lookup returns CDR1 MNHEY and CDR2 SVGEGT. This CDR3 region has 13 residues.

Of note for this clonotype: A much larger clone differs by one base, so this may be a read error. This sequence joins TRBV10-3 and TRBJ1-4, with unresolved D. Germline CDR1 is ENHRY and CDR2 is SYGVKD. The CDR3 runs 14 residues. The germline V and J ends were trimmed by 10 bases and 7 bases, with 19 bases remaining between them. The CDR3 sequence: CATGETRASEKLFF. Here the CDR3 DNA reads TGTGCCACCGGGGAGACAAGGGCGAGTGAAAAACTGTTTTTT.

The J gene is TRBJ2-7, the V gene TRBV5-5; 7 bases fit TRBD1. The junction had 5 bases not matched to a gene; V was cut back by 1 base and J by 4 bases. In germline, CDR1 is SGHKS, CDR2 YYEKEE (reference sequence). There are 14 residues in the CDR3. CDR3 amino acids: CASSLPGTAYEQYF. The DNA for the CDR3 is TGTGCCAGCAGCTTGCCCGGGACAGCATACGAGCAGTACTTC.

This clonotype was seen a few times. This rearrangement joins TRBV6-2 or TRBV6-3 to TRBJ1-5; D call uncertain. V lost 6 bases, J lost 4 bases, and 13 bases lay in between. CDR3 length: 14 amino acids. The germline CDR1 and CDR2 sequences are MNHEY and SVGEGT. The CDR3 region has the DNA TGTGCCAGCAGCCGTTCTCCAACTAATCAGCCCCAGCATTTT. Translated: CASSRSPTNQPQHF.

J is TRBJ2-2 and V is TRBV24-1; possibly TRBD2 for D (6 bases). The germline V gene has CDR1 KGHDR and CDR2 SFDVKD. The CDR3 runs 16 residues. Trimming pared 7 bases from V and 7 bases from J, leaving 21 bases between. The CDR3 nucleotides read TGTGCCACCAGAGAAAACCCCCCCGGGGAGGACGGGGAGCTGTTTTTT. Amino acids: CATRENPPGEDGELFF.

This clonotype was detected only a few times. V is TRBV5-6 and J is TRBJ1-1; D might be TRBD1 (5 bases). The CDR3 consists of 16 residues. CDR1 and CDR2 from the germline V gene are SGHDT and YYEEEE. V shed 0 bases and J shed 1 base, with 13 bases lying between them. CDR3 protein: CASSLGATDTNTEAFF. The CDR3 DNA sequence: TGTGCCAGCAGCTTGGGTGCGACAGACACGAACACTGAAGCTTTCTTT.

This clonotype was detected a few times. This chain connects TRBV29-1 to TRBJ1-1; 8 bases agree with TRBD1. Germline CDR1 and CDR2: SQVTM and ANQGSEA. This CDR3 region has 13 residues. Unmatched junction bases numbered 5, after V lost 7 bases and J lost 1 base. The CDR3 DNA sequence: TGCAGCGCAACCGGGACAGGGAACACTGAAGCTTTCTTT. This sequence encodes CSATGTGNTEAFF.

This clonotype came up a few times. The CDR3 loop reads CASSFRQGYTDTQYF. CDR3 bases: TGTGCCAGCAGTTTTCGACAGGGGTACACAGATACGCAGTATTTT. V gene TRBV27 combines with J gene TRBJ2-3; 8 positions agree with TRBD1. CDR1 and CDR2 from the germline V gene are MNHEY and SMNVEV (reference sequence). The CDR3 spans 15 residues. V shed 3 bases, J shed 2 bases, and the junction held 4 bases outside the gene matches.

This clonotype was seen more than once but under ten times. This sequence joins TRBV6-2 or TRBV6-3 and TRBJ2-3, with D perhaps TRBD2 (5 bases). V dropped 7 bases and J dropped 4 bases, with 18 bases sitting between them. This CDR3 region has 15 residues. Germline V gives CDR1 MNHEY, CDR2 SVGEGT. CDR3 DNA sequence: TGTGCCAGCACCCCGAGGAGGCTAGCACCAGATACGCAGTATTTT. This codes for CASTPRRLAPDTQYF.

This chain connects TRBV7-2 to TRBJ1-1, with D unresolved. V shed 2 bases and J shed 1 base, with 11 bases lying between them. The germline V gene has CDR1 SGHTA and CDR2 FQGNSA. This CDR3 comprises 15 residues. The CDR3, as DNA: TGTGCCAGCAGCTTATGGAGCTCTCAGAACACTGAAGCTTTCTTT. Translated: CASSLWSSQNTEAFF.